The next 8 T cell receptor beta chains were all read from a single sample in a study of cytomegalovirus exposure and HLA in healthy donors. The PCR employed 60 Vbeta primers together with 13 Jbeta primers. Here immunoSEQ multiplex PCR was the method, and the copy in TCRdb shows in-frame clones only, minus some. The data show about 120,000 clones, 70% to 80% seen once. The sequenced sample was PBMCs. Receptor source: a human donor in good health.

The J gene is TRBJ1-2, the V gene TRBV30, with TRBD1 matching over 9 bases. The germline V gene has CDR1 GTSNPN and CDR2 SVGIG (reference sequence). The CDR3 is made up of 15 amino acids. V trimming: 0 bases; J trimming: 6 bases; junction bases outside the gene matches: 8. CDR3 sequence reads: CAWSVLYRGHHGYTF. DNA of the CDR3: TGTGCCTGGAGTGTACTCTACAGGGGGCATCATGGCTACACCTTC.

V usage is TRBV4-3 and J usage is TRBJ2-7; D unclear. The CDR3 contains 14 residues. CDR1 and CDR2 (germline): LGHNA, YSLEER. V was shortened by 0 bases and J by 1 base, with 7 bases between the two germline ends. Written as DNA, the CDR3 is TGCGCCAGCAGCCAAGACCCGCAGTCCTACGAGCAGTACTTC. It is translated as CASSQDPQSYEQYF.

The chain employs TRBV2 and TRBJ2-1; D gene uncertain. V was shortened by 8 bases and J by 5 bases, with 13 bases between the two germline ends. CDR1 SNHLY and CDR2 FYNNEI come from the germline V gene. CDR3 size: 13 residues. CDR3 DNA: TGTGCCAGCCTTTGGCAGAATGACAATGAGCAGTTCTTC. It specifies CASLWQNDNEQFF.

The chain carries TRBV7-9 and TRBJ1-2; D uncertain. V was pared by 4 bases and J by 4 bases, with 7 bases between. The germline gives CDR1 SEHNR, CDR2 FQNEAQ (reference sequence). There are 12 residues in the CDR3. CDR3 nucleotides: TGTGCCAGCAGCTCCGTCTTCTATGGCTACACCTTC. It translates to CASSSVFYGYTF.

The chain has TRBV7-8 and TRBJ2-2; 10 nucleotides line up with TRBD1. The length of the CDR3 is 14 residues. Germline CDR1 is SGHVS and CDR2 is FQNEAQ. V lost 8 bases, J lost 6 bases, and 6 bases stayed unmatched. In DNA, the CDR3 is TGTGCCAGCGGGGACAGGGGCCAGGCCGGGGAGCTGTTTTTT. This translates into CASGDRGQAGELFF.

The gene calls are TRBV25-1 and TRBJ1-1; TRBD1 is a possible D gene (6 bases). Germline CDR1 reads MGHDK; CDR2 reads SYGVNS. The CDR3 totals 14 residues. Trimming took off 5 bases at V and 1 base at J, with 11 bases between the two ends. The CDR3 sequence is CASSRGQTNTEAFF. The CDR3 region has the DNA TGTGCCAGCAGTCGTGGACAGACGAACACTGAAGCTTTCTTT.

V usage is TRBV6-5 and J usage is TRBJ2-1, with 9 bases fitting TRBD1. This CDR3 comprises 15 residues. J lost 4 bases, V lost 2 bases, and 3 bases had no gene match. Germline CDR1 and CDR2: MNHEY and SVGAGI. The CDR3 DNA is TGTGCCAGCAGTTACGACGACAGGGGGTACAATGAGCAGTTCTTC. Translation: CASSYDDRGYNEQFF.

The chain carries TRBV9 and TRBJ2-1; a weak D match, TRBD2 (7 bases). CDR1 and CDR2 (germline): SGDLS, YYNGEE. Trimming left V 3 bases short and J 8 bases short, with 24 bases between. There are 17 residues in the CDR3. CDR3 sequence: CASSADLGGGRGHEQFF. CDR3 DNA: TGTGCCAGCAGCGCCGACCTGGGGGGCGGGAGAGGGCATGAGCAGTTCTTC.